This T cell receptor beta chain was captured by sequencing in a study of blood T cell repertoires in COVID-19. Clones were read by immunoSEQ multiplex PCR, and TCRdb kept only the in-frame ones, dropping some. The table records just over 150,000 clones, roughly 90% of them present only once. CDR3 length: 16 amino acids. V was pared by 3 bases and J by 3 bases, with 15 bases between. Looked up from germline, CDR1 is MDHEN and CDR2 is SYDVKM. The TCR was taken from a man aged 25-45 years with COVID-19, enrolled during active disease. Specimen: peripheral blood. The V call is TRBV28, the J call TRBJ1-5; perhaps TRBD1 as D (5 bases). In DNA, the CDR3 is TGTGCCAGCAGTTTCGCTCAGGGCCTTATCAATCAGCCCCAGCATTTT. Translation: CASSFAQGLINQPQHF.